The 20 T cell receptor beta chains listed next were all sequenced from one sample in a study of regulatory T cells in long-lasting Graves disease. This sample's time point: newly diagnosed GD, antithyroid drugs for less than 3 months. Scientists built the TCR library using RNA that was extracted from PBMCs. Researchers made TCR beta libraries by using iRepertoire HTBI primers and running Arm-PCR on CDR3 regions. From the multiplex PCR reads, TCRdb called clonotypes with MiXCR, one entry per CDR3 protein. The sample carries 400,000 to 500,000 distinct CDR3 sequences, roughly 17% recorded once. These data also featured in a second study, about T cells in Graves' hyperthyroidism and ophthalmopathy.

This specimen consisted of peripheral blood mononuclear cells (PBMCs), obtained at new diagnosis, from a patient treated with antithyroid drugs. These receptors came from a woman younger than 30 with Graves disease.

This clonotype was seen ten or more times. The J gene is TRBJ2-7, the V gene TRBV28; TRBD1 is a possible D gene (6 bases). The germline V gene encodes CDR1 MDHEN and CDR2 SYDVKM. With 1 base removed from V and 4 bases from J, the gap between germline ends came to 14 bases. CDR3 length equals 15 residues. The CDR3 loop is CASSLFGRGGYEQYF. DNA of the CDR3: TGTGCCAGCAGTTTATTTGGCAGGGGCGGTTACGAGCAGTACTTC.

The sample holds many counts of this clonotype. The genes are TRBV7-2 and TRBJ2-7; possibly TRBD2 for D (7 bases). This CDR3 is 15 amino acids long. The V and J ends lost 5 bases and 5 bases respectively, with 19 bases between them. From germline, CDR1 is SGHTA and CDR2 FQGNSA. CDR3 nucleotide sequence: TGTGCCAGCAGCCCGAGGGGGGGCAGTCTGCACGAGCAGTACTTC. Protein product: CASSPRGGSLHEQYF.

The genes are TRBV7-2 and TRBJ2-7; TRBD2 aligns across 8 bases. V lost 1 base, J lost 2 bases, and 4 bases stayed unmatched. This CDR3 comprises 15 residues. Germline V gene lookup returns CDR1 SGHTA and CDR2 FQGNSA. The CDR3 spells CASSLVVAGTYEQYF. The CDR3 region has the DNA TGTGCCAGCAGCTTAGTTGTAGCGGGGACCTACGAGCAGTACTTC.

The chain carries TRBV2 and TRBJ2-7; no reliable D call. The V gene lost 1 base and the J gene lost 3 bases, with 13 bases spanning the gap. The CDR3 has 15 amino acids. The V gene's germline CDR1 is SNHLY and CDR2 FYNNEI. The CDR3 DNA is TGTGCCAGCAGTGAAGGGGTAGAAGGGTTCTACGAGCAGTACTTC. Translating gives CASSEGVEGFYEQYF.

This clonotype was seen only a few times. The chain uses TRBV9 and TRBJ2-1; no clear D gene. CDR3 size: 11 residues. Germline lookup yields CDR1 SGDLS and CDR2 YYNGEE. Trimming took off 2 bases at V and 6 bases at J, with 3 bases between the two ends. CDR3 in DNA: TGTGCCAGCAGCGTGTGCAATGAGCAGTTCTTC. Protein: CASSVCNEQFF. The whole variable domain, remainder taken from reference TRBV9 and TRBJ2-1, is DSGVTQTPKHLITATGQRVTLRCSPRSGDLSVYWYQQSLDQGLQFLIQYYNGEERAKGNILERFSAQQFPDLHSELNLSSLELGDSALYFCASSVCNEQFFGPGTRLTVL.

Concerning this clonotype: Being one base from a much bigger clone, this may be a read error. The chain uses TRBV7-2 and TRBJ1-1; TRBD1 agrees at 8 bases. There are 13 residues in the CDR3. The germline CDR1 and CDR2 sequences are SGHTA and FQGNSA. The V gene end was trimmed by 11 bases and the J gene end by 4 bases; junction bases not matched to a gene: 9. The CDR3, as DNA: TGTGCCTCCGTCAGGGGGCGCGTCACTGAAGCTTTCTTT. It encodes CASVRGRVTEAFF.

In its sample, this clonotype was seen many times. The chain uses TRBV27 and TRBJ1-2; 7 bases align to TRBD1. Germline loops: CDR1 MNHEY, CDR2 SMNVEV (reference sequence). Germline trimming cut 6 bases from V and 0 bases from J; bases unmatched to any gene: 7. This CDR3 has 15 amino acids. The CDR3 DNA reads TGTGCCAGCAGATTAGAGGGGGCCTCTAACTATGGCTACACCTTC. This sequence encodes CASRLEGASNYGYTF.

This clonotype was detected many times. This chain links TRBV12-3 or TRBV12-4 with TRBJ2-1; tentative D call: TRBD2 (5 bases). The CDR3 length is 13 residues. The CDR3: CAAAFDRENEQFF. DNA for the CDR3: TGTGCGGCAGCATTTGATAGGGAGAATGAGCAGTTCTTC.

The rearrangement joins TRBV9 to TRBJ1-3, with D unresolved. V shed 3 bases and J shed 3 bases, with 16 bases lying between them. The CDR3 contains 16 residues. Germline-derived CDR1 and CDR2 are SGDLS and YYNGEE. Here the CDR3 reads CASSASSRGYGNTIYF. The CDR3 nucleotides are TGTGCCAGCAGCGCCAGTAGCCGAGGGTATGGAAACACCATATATTTT.

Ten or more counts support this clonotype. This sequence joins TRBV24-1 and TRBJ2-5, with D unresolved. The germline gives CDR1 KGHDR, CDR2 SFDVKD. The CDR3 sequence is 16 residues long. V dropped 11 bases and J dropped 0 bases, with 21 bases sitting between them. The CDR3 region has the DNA TGTGCCATCACTCGTGGAAGACCCTGGTACCAAGAGACCCAGTACTTC. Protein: CAITRGRPWYQETQYF.

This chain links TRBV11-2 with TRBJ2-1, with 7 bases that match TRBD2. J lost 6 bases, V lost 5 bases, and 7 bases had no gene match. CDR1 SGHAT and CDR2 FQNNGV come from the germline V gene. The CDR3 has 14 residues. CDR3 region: CASSVIAGGNEQFF. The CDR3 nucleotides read TGTGCCAGCAGCGTAATAGCGGGCGGCAATGAGCAGTTCTTC.

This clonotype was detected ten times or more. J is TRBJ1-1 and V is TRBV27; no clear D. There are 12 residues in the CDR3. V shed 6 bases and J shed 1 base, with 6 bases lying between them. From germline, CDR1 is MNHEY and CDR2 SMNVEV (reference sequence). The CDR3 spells CASSSTNTEAFF. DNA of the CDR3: TGTGCCAGCAGCTCGACGAACACTGAAGCTTTCTTT.

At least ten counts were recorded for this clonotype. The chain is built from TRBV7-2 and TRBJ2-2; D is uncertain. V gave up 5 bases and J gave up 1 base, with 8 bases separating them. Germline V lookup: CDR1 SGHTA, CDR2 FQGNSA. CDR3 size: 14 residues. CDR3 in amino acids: CASSPMRNTGELFF. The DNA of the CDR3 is TGTGCCAGCAGCCCAATGAGGAACACCGGGGAGCTGTTTTTT.

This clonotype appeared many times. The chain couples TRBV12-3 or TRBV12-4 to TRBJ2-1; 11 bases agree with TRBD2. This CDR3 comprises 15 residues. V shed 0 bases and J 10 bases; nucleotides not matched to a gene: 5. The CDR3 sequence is CASSLAGLAGREQFF. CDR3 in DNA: TGTGCCAGCAGTTTAGCAGGACTAGCGGGCAGGGAGCAGTTCTTC.

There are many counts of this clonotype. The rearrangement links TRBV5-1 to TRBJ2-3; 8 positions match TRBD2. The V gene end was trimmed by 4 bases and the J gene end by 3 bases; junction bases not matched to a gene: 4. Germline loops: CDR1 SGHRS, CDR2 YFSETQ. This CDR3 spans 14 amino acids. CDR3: CASSQREWTDTQYF. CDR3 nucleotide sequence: TGCGCCAGCAGCCAGCGGGAGTGGACAGATACGCAGTATTTT.

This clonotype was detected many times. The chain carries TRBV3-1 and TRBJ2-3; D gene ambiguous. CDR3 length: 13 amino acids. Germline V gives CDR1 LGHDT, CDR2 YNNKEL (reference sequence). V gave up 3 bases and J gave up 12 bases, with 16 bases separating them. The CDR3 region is CASSQVQKYAQYF. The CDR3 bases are TGTGCCAGCAGCCAGGTACAGAAATACGCCCAGTATTTT.

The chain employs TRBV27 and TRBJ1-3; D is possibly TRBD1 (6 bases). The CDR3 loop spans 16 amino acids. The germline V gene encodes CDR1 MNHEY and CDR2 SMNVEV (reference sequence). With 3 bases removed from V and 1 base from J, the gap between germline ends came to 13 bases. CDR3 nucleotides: TGTGCCAGCAGTTTTTCTCAGGGGCTTTCTGGAAACACCATATATTTT. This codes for CASSFSQGLSGNTIYF.

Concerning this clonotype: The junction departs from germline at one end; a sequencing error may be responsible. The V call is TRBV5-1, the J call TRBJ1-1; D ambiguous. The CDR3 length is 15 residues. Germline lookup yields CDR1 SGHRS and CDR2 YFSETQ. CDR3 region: CASSLPTGGNTEAFF. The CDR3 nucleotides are TGTGCCAGCAGCCTCCCTACGGGTGGGAACACTGAAGCTTTCTTT.

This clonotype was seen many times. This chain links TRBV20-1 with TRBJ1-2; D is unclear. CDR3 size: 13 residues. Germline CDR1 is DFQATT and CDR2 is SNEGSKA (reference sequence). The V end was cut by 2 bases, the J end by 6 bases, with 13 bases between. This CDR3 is CSARRTAGDGYTF. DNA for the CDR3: TGCAGTGCTAGAAGGACGGCAGGTGATGGCTACACCTTC.

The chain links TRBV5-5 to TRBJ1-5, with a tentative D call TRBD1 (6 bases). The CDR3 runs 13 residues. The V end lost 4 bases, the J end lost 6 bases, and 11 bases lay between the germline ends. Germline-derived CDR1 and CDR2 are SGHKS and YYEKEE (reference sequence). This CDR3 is CASSPGGSQPQHF. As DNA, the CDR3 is TGTGCCAGCAGCCCTGGGGGCAGTCAGCCCCAGCATTTT.